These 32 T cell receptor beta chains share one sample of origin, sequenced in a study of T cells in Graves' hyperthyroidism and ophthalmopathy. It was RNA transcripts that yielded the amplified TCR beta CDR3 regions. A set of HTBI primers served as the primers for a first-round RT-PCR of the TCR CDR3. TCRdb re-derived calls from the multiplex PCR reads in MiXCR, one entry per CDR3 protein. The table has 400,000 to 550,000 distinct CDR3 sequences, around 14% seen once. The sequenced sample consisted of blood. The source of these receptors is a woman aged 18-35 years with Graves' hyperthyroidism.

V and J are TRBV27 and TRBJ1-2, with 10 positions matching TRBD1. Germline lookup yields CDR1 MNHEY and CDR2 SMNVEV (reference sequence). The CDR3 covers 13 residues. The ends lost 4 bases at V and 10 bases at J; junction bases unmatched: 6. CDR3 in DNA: TGTGCCAGCAGTTCCCGGGACAGGGGTCCCTACACCTTC. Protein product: CASSSRDRGPYTF.

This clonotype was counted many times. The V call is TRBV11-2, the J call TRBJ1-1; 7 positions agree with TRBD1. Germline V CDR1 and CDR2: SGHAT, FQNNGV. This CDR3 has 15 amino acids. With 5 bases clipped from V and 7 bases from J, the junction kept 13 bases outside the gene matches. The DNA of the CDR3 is TGTGCCAGCAGCGCTGACAGGGTAGGAGGTGATGAAGCTTTCTTT. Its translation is CASSADRVGGDEAFF.

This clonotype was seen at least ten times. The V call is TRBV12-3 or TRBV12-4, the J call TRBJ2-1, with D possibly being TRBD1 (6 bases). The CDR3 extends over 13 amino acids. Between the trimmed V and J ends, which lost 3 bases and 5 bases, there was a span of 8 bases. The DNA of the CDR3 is TGTGCCAGCAGTTTGGGGGCTCACAATGAGCAGTTCTTC. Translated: CASSLGAHNEQFF.

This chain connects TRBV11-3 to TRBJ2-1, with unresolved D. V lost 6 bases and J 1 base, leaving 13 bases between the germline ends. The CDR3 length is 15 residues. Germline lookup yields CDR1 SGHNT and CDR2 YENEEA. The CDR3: CASSPTGLSYNEQFF. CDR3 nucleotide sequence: TGTGCCAGCAGTCCGACGGGCTTATCCTACAATGAGCAGTTCTTC.

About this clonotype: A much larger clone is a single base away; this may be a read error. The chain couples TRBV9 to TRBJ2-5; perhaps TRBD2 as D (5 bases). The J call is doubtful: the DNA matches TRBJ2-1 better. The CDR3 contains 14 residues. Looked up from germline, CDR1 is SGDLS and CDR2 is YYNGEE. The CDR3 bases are TGTGCCAGCAGACCCCCGGGGATCCAAGAGACCCAGTTCTTC. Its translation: CASRPPGIQETQFF.

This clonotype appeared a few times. DNA for the CDR3: TGCAGCGTTGTGGGAGCTGGGACAGGGGGAAACACCATATATTTT. Protein product: CSVVGAGTGGNTIYF. This chain joins TRBV29-1 and TRBJ1-3; 9 bases agree with TRBD1. Germline V lookup: CDR1 SQVTM, CDR2 ANQGSEA. V lost 4 bases, J lost 4 bases, and 8 bases stayed unmatched. The CDR3 is 15 residues long. The full variable domain, with the rest looked up from reference TRBV29-1 and TRBJ1-3, is SAVISQKPSRDICQRGTSLTIQCQVDSQVTMMFWYRQQPGQSLTLIATANQGSEATYESGFVIDKFPISRPNLTFSTLTVSNMSPEDSSIYLCSVVGAGTGGNTIYFGEGSWLTVV.

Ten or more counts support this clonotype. The CDR3 loop reads CASSPGYEQFF. The CDR3 DNA follows: TGTGCCAGCAGTCCAGGGTATGAGCAGTTCTTC. The rearrangement links TRBV2 to TRBJ2-1; D possibly corresponds to TRBD1 (5 bases). CDR1 and CDR2 from the germline V gene are SNHLY and FYNNEI. The CDR3 has 11 amino acids. Between the trimmed V and J ends, which lost 5 bases and 8 bases, there was a span of 7 bases.

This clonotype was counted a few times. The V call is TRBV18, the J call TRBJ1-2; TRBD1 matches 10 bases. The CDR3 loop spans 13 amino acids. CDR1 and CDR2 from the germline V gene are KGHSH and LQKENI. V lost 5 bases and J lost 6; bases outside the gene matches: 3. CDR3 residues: CASSGTGVNGYTF. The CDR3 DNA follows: TGTGCCAGCTCAGGGACAGGGGTGAATGGCTACACCTTC.

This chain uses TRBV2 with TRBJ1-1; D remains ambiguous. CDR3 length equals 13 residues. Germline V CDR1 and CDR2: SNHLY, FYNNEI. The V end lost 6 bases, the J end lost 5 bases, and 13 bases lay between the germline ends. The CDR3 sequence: CASSLGLRTEAFF. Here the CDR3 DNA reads TGTGCCAGCAGCCTTGGGTTGAGGACTGAAGCTTTCTTT.

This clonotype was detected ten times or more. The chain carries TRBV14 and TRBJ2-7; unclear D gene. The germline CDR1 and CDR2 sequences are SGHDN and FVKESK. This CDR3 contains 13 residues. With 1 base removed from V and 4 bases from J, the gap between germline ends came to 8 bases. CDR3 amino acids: CASSQGWRYEQYV. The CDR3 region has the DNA TGTGCCAGCAGCCAAGGCTGGCGGTACGAGCAGTACGTC.

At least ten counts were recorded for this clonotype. In DNA form, the CDR3 reads TGTGCCAGCAGCTTGACCGGGGCAAGCCGTGGCTACACCTTC. Translating it yields CASSLTGASRGYTF. V and J are TRBV7-2 and TRBJ1-2; tentative D call: TRBD1 (5 bases). CDR1 SGHTA and CDR2 FQGNSA come from the germline V gene. The V end lost 3 bases, the J end lost 7 bases, and 15 bases lay between the germline ends. The CDR3 sequence is 14 residues long. Based on the CDR3 plus reference TRBV7-2 and TRBJ1-2, the full variable domain is GAGVSQSPSNKVTEKGKDVELRCDPISGHTALYWYRQSLGQGLEFLIYFQGNSAPDKSGLPSDRFSAERTGGSVSTLTIQRTQQEDSAVYLCASSLTGASRGYTFGSGTRLTVV.

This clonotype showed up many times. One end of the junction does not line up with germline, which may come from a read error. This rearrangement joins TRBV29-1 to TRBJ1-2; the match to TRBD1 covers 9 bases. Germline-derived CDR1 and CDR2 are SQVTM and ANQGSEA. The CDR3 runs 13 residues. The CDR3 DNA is TGCAGCGTCGAAGACAGGGGGGGCTATGGCTACACCTTC. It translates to CSVEDRGGYGYTF.

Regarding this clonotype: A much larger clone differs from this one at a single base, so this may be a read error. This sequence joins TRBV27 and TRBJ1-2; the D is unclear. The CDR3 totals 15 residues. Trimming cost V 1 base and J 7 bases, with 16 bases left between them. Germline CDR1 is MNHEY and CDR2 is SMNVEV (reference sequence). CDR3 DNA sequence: TGTGCCAGCAGTTTATACGGGTCCCTCGCCTGTGGCTACACCTTC. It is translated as CASSLYGSLACGYTF.

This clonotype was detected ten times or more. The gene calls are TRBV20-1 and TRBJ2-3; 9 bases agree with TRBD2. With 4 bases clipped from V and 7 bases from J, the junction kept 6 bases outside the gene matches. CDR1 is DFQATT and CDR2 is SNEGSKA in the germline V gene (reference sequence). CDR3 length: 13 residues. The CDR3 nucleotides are TGCAGTGCTACACGACTAGCGGAGCATACGCAGTATTTT. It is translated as CSATRLAEHTQYF.

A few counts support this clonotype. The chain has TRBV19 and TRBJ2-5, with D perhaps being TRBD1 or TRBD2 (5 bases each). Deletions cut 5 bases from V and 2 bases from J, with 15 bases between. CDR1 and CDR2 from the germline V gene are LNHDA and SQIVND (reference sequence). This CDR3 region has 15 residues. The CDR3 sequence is CASSGGAQPQETQYF. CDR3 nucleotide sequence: TGTGCCAGTAGTGGGGGAGCACAGCCTCAAGAGACCCAGTACTTC.

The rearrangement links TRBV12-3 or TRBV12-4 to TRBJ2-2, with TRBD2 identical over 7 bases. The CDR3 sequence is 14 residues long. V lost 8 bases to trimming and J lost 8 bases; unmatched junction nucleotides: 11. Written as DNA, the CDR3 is TGTGCCAGCGTCTCGGGGAGTAGCGGGGGGGAGCTGTTTTTT. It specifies CASVSGSSGGELFF.

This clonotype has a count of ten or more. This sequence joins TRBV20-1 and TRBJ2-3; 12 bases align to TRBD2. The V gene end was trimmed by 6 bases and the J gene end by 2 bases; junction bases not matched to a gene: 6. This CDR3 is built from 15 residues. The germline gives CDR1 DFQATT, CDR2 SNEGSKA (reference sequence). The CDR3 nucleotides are TGCAGTGCAACCTCTAGCGGGGGGGCCACAGATACGCAGTATTTT. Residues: CSATSSGGATDTQYF.

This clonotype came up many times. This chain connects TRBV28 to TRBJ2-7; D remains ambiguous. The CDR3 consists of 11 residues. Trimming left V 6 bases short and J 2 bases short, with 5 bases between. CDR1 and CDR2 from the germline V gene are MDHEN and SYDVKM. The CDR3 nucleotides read TGTGCCAGCAGGGCCACCTACGAGCAGTACTTC. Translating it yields CASRATYEQYF. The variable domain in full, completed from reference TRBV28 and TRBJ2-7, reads DVKVTQSSRYLVKRTGEKVFLECVQDMDHENMFWYRQDPGLGLRLIYFSYDVKMKEKGDIPEGYSVSREKKERFSLILESASTNQTSMYLCASRATYEQYFGPGTRLTVT.

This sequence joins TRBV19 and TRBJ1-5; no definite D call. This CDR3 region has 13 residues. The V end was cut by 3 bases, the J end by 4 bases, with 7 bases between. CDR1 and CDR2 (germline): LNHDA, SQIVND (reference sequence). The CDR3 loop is CASSIWKNQPQHF. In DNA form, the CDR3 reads TGTGCCAGTAGTATTTGGAAGAATCAGCCCCAGCATTTT.

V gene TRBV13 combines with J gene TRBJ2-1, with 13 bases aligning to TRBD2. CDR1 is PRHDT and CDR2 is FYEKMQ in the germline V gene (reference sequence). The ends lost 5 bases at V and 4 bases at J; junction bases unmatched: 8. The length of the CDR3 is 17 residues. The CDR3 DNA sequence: TGTGCCAGCAGCCTTCTTGGGACTAGCGGGAAATACAATGAGCAGTTCTTC. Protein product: CASSLLGTSGKYNEQFF.

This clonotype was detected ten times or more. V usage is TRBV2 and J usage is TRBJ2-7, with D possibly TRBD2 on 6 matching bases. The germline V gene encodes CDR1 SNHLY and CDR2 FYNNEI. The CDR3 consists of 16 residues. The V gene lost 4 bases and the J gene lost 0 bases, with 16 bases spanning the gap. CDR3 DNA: TGTGCCAGCAGTGGCGGGGCAGGCTCTTACTCCTACGAGCAGTACTTC. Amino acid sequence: CASSGGAGSYSYEQYF.

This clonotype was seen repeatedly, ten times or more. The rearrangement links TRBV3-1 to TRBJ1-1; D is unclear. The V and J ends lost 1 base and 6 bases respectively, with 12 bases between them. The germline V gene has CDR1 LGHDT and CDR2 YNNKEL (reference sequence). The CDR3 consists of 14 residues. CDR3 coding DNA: TGTGCCAGCAGCCAAGCCCTCGAGGGAGCTGAAGCTTTCTTT. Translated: CASSQALEGAEAFF.

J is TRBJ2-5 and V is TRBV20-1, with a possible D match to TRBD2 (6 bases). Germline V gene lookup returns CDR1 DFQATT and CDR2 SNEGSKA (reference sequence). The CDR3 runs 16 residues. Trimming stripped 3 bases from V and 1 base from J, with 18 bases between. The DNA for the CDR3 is TGCAGTGCTAGCCTACAACGGCGGGGACCCCAAGAGACCCAGTACTTC. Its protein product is CSASLQRRGPQETQYF.

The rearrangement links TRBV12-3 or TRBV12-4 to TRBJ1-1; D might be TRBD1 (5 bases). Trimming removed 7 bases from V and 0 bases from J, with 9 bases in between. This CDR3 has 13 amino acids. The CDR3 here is CASIGTVNTEAFF. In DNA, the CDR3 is TGTGCCAGCATCGGGACGGTGAACACTGAAGCTTTCTTT.

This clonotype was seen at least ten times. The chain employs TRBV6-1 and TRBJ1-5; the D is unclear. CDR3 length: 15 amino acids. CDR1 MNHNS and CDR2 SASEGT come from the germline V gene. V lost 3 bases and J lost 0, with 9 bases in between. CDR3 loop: CASSDTQYSNQPQHF. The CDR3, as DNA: TGTGCCAGCAGTGACACACAATATAGCAATCAGCCCCAGCATTTT.

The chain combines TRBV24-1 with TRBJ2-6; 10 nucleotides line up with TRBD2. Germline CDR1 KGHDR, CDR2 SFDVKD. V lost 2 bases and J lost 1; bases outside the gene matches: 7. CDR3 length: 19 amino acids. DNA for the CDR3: TGTGCCACCAGTGATTACCCGGGACTAGCGAAATCTGGGGCCAACGTCCTGACTTTC. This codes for CATSDYPGLAKSGANVLTF.

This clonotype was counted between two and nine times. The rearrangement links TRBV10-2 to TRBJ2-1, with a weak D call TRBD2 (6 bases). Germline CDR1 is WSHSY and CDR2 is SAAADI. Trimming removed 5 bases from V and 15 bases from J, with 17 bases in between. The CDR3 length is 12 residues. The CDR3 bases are TGCGCCAGCAGTCACCCGGGACTGCGACGGTTCTTC. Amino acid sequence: CASSHPGLRRFF.

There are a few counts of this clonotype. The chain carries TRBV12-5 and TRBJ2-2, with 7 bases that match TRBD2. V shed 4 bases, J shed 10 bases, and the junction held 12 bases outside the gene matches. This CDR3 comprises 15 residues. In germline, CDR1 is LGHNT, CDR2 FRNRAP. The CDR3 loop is CASGSILASAEELFF. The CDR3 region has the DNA TGTGCTAGTGGTTCGATACTAGCGTCAGCGGAGGAGCTGTTTTTT.

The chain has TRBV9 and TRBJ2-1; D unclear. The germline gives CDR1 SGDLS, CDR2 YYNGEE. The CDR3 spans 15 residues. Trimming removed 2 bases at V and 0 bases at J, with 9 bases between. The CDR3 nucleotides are TGTGCCAGCAGCGTTGGGGATGGCTCCTACAATGAGCAGTTCTTC. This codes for CASSVGDGSYNEQFF.

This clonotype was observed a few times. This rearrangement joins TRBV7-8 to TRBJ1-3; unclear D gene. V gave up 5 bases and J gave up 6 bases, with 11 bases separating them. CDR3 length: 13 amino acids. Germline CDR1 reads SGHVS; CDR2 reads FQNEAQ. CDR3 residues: CASSPGLENTIYF. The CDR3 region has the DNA TGTGCCAGCAGCCCCGGGTTAGAAAACACCATATATTTT.

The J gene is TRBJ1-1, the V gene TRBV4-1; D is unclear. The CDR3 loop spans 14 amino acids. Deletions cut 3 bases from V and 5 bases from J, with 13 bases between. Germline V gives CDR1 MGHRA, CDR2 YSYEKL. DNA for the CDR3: TGCGCCAGCAGCCAGGACCCGGGGTGGACTGAAGCTTTCTTT. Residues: CASSQDPGWTEAFF.

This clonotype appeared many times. CDR3 DNA: TGTGCCAGCAGTTTTAGCTCCTACAATGAGCAGTTCTTC. Its protein product is CASSFSSYNEQFF. The chain links TRBV12-3 or TRBV12-4 to TRBJ2-1; unclear D gene. This CDR3 is 13 amino acids long. Trimming stripped 3 bases from V and 0 bases from J, with 3 bases between.